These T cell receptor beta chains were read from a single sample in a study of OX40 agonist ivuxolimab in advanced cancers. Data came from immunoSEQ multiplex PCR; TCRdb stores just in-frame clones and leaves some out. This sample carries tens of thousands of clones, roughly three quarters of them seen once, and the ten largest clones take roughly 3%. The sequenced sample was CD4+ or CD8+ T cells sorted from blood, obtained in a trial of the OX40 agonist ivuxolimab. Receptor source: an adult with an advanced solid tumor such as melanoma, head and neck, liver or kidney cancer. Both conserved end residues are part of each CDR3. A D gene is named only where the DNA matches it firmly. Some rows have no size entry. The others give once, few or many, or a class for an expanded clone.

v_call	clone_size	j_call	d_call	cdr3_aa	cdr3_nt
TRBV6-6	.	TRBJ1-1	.	CASRYQAEAFF	TGTGCCAGCAGATATCAAGCTGAAGCTTTCTTT
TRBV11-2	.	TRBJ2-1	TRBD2	CATKVVAGGIYNEQFF	TGTGCCACCAAGGTAGTAGCGGGAGGGATTTACAATGAGCAGTTCTTC
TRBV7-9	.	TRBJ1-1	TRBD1	CASSPTGAGRGYTEAFF	TGTGCCAGCAGCCCAACAGGGGCAGGAAGGGGGTACACTGAAGCTTTCTTT
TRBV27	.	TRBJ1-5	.	CASSLLGYSNQPQHF	TGTGCCAGCAGTTTACTGGGATATAGCAATCAGCCCCAGCATTTT
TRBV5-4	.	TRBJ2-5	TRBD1	CASSSARGPQETQYF	TGTGCCAGCAGCTCCGCCAGGGGGCCCCAAGAGACCCAGTACTTC
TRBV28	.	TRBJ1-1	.	CASADWGRMNTEAFF	TGTGCCAGCGCCGACTGGGGGCGTATGAACACTGAAGCTTTCTTT
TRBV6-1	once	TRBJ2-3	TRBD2	CASSAPTSRRADTQYF	TGTGCCAGCAGTGCCCCGACTAGCCGGAGGGCAGATACGCAGTATTTT
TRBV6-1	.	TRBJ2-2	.	CASRGTRLGVGELFF	TGTGCCAGCAGGGGGACGAGATTAGGAGTCGGGGAGCTGTTTTTT
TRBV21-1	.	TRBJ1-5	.	CASSKRPGAPSIYHGPQHF	TGTGCCAGCAGCAAACGCCCAGGGGCCCCATCCATTTATCATGGGCCCCAGCATTTT
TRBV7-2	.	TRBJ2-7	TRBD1	CASSLATGAYEQYF	TGTGCCAGCAGCTTAGCGACAGGGGCCTACGAGCAGTACTTC
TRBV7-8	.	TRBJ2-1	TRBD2	CASQSLKLADLHNEQFF	TGTGCCAGCCAAAGCCTAAAACTAGCGGATCTACACAATGAGCAGTTCTTC
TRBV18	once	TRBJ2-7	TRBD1	CASSPPGQGAYEQYF	TGTGCCAGCTCACCCCCGGGACAGGGCGCCTACGAGCAGTACTTC
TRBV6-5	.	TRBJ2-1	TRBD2	CASNNDGTSLREQFF	TGTGCCAGCAACAACGACGGGACTAGCCTTCGTGAGCAGTTCTTC
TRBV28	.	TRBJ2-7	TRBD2	CASSFVAGAREQYF	TGTGCCAGCAGTTTCGTAGCGGGAGCGAGGGAGCAGTACTTC
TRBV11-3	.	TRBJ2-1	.	CASSPLASSYNEQFF	TGTGCCAGCAGCCCCTTGGCGAGCTCCTACAATGAGCAGTTCTTC
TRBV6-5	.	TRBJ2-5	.	CASSYSGRETQYF	TGTGCCAGCAGTTACTCAGGGCGAGAGACCCAGTACTTC
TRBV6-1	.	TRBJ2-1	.	CASSLGEWEQFF	TGTGCCAGCTCCCTGGGAGAGTGGGAGCAGTTCTTC
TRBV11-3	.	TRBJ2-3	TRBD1	CASSLGGSTDTQYF	TGTGCCAGCAGCCTAGGGGGCTCCACAGATACGCAGTATTTT
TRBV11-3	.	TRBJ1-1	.	CASSSQGGGTEAFF	TGTGCCAGCAGCAGCCAGGGAGGGGGCACTGAAGCTTTCTTT
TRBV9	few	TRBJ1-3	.	CASSVQHDTIYF	TGTGCCAGCAGCGTCCAACACGACACCATATATTTT
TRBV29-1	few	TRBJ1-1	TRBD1	CSVVGRTGRMNTEAFF	TGCAGCGTTGTGGGGAGGACAGGGAGAATGAACACTGAAGCTTTCTTT
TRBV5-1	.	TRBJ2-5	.	CASSLDSRLETQYF	TGCGCCAGCAGCCTAGACAGCCGTCTAGAGACCCAGTACTTC
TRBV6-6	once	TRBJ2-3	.	CASRFTPNHVDTQYF	TGTGCCAGCAGATTCACACCAAATCATGTAGATACGCAGTATTTT
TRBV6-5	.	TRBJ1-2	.	CASGTGTNYGYTF	TGTGCCAGCGGAACCGGGACTAACTATGGCTACACCTTC
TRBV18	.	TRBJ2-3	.	CASSPQRHSTDTQYF	TGTGCCAGCTCACCACAGCGGCACAGCACAGATACGCAGTATTTT
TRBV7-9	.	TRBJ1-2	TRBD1	CASSLQGEGYTF	TGTGCCAGCAGCCTACAGGGGGAGGGCTACACCTTC
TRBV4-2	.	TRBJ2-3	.	CASSQDQRGTDTQYF	TGTGCCAGCAGCCAAGACCAGCGGGGCACAGATACGCAGTATTTT
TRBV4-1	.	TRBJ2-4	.	CASSPIGRDNKNIQYF	TGCGCCAGCAGCCCCATTGGTCGGGACAACAAAAACATTCAGTACTTC
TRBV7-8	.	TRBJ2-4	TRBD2	CASSLGGGLAKNIQYF	TGTGCCAGCAGCTTAGGGGGGGGGTTAGCCAAAAACATTCAGTACTTC
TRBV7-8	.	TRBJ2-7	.	CASSPQKRGCEQYF	TGTGCCAGCAGCCCACAGAAAAGGGGTTGCGAGCAGTACTTC
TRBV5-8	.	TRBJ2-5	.	CASSFRVGSRFGETQYF	TGTGCCAGCAGCTTTCGAGTGGGGTCACGCTTCGGGGAGACCCAGTACTTC
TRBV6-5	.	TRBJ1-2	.	CASSHPAGGGYTF	TGTGCCAGCAGCCACCCGGCAGGAGGAGGCTACACCTTC
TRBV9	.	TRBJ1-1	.	CASSVGEVPRGAFF	TGTGCCAGCAGCGTAGGGGAAGTGCCTAGGGGAGCTTTCTTT